These 10 T cell receptor beta chains came from one sample sequenced in a study of blood T cell repertoires in COVID-19. This table comes from immunoSEQ multiplex PCR, and its TCRdb copy is limited to in-frame clones, with some not included. The sample holds approximately 310,000 clones, roughly nine tenths seen once. The sequenced sample consisted of PBMCs or T cells enriched from blood (not recorded which). These TCRs come from a man in his 60s who had recovered from COVID-19.

This chain uses TRBV24-1 with TRBJ1-5; D unresolved. Germline CDR1 KGHDR, CDR2 SFDVKD. The V end lost 6 bases, the J end lost 2 bases, and 13 bases lay between the germline ends. This CDR3 spans 15 amino acids. The CDR3 DNA is TGTGCCACCAGTAGATGGGTGGAGGGCAATCAGCCCCAGCATTTT. The encoded protein is CATSRWVEGNQPQHF.

The V call is TRBV6-2 or TRBV6-3, the J call TRBJ1-2; 7 bases match TRBD1. The V segment lost 0 bases and the J segment 7 bases; nucleotides outside the gene matches: 5. Germline lookup yields CDR1 MNHEY and CDR2 SVGEGT. There are 14 residues in the CDR3. CDR3 residues: CASSYSGQASGYTF. In DNA form, the CDR3 reads TGTGCCAGCAGTTACTCAGGACAGGCAAGTGGCTACACCTTC.

The rearrangement uses TRBV5-1 and TRBJ2-1; TRBD1 matches at 10 bases. V shed 4 bases, J shed 0 bases, and the junction held 4 bases outside the gene matches. Germline loops: CDR1 SGHRS, CDR2 YFSETQ. There are 16 residues in the CDR3. The CDR3 bases are TGCGCCAGCAGCACCTGGACAGGGGGCTCCTACAATGAGCAGTTCTTC. Translating it yields CASSTWTGGSYNEQFF.

A remark on this clone: Relative to the germline gene, one junction end is altered; a read error may explain this. The chain employs TRBV7-7 and TRBJ2-7, with D unclear. CDR3 length equals 12 residues. The V gene's germline CDR1 is SSHAT and CDR2 FNYEAQ (reference sequence). CDR3 in amino acids: CASTPSRDEQYF. The CDR3 DNA follows: TGTGCTAGCACCCCATCCCGGGACGAGCAGTACTTC. The variable domain in full, with the rest retrieved from reference TRBV7-7 and TRBJ2-7, is GAGVSQSPRYKVTKRGQDVTLRCDPISSHATLYWYQQALGQGPEFLTYFNYEAQPDKSGLPSDRFSAERPEGSISTLTIQRTEQRDSAMYRCASTPSRDEQYFGPGTRLTVT.

This rearrangement joins TRBV11-3 to TRBJ2-1; 7 positions agree with TRBD1. V gave up 5 bases and J gave up 6 bases; unmatched junction bases: 4. This CDR3 comprises 13 residues. CDR1 is SGHNT, CDR2 YENEEA, per germline. The CDR3 DNA sequence: TGTGCCAGCAGCCGGACAGGATCCAATGAGCAGTTCTTC. It specifies CASSRTGSNEQFF. The complete variable domain, with remaining parts taken from reference TRBV11-3 and TRBJ2-1, reads EAGVVQSPRYKIIEKKQPVAFWCNPISGHNTLYWYLQNLGQGPELLIRYENEEAVDDSQLPKDRFSAERLKGVDSTLKIQPAELGDSAVYLCASSRTGSNEQFFGPGTRLTVL.

This clone was counted between two and nine times. The chain recombines TRBV5-4 with TRBJ1-6; D perhaps matches TRBD1 (5 bases). The CDR3 covers 14 residues. V was pared by 5 bases and J by 7 bases, with 13 bases between. The V gene's germline CDR1 is SGHNT and CDR2 YYREEE (reference sequence). DNA of the CDR3: TGTGCCAGCAGGCTGGGGCAGACGAATTCACCCCTCCACTTT. Translated, it gives CASRLGQTNSPLHF.

The chain is built from TRBV5-1 and TRBJ2-1; D gene ambiguous. The CDR3 totals 13 residues. CDR1 is SGHRS and CDR2 is YFSETQ in the germline V gene. The ends were cut back, 4 bases at V and 7 bases at J, with 12 bases in the middle. CDR3 bases: TGCGCCAGCAGCCAGATGACTCTAAATGAGCAGTTCTTC. Translated, it gives CASSQMTLNEQFF.

This clone appeared once. This chain connects TRBV28 to TRBJ1-2; D gene ambiguous. V was clipped by 5 bases and J by 5 bases, with 15 bases between them. CDR1 is MDHEN and CDR2 is SYDVKM in the germline V gene. There are 14 residues in the CDR3. CDR3 DNA: TGTGCCAGCAGTCTGGGAGGAGGGATATATGGCTACACCTTC. This translates into CASSLGGGIYGYTF.

Only one count was recorded for this clone. The chain carries TRBV7-2 and TRBJ2-5, with 7 bases matching TRBD2. Germline lookup yields CDR1 SGHTA and CDR2 FQGNSA. The trim removed 1 base at V and 2 bases at J, leaving 7 bases unmatched. The CDR3 length is 16 residues. The CDR3 region is CASSLGSPAGQETQYF. The CDR3, as DNA: TGTGCCAGCAGCTTAGGGTCTCCAGCGGGGCAAGAGACCCAGTACTTC.

The V call is TRBV5-8, the J call TRBJ1-4; D unclear. The germline CDR1 and CDR2 sequences are SGHTS and YDEGEE. This CDR3 has 17 amino acids. Between the trimmed V and J ends, which lost 0 bases and 3 bases, there was a span of 15 bases. This chain's CDR3 is CASSLESGYRANEKLFF. In DNA, the CDR3 is TGTGCCAGCAGCTTGGAATCCGGGTACCGGGCTAATGAAAAACTGTTTTTT.